Listed here are 14 T cell receptor beta chains from one sample, sequenced in a study of T cell changes during pregnancy in multiple sclerosis. Sequencing used immunoSEQ multiplex PCR; TCRdb keeps in-frame clones, though not all of them. This table has under 50,000 clones, approximately 90% appearing once. The starting material was CD8+ T cells from peripheral blood mononuclear cells, obtained in the second trimester of pregnancy. These receptors all come from a female donor with multiple sclerosis, enrolled in a pregnancy study.

V gene TRBV7-7 combines with J gene TRBJ2-1; 14 bases map to TRBD2. Trimming took 2 bases from V and 0 from J; bases not matched to a gene: 9. Germline loops: CDR1 SSHAT, CDR2 FNYEAQ (reference sequence). This CDR3 is 20 amino acids long. The CDR3 loop is CASSLYRTSGGSSSYNEQFF. CDR3 DNA: TGTGCCAGCAGCTTATATAGGACTAGCGGGGGGTCAAGCTCCTACAATGAGCAGTTCTTC.

The rearrangement joins TRBV29-1 to TRBJ1-2; no clear D gene. The CDR3 is 12 residues long. Germline V gene sequence: CDR1 SQVTM, CDR2 ANQGSEA. Trimming shortened V by 6 bases and J by 7 bases, and 15 bases separated the two germline ends. Here the CDR3 reads CSVPSGVGGYTF. The CDR3 DNA reads TGCAGCGTGCCATCCGGGGTCGGTGGCTACACCTTC.

This chain uses TRBV5-6 with TRBJ1-2; tentatively, D is TRBD1 (5 bases). The CDR3 consists of 15 residues. Looked up from germline, CDR1 is SGHDT and CDR2 is YYEEEE. V lost 1 base and J 3 bases, leaving 13 bases between the germline ends. CDR3 nucleotide sequence: TGTGCCAGCAGCTTGACAGGCAGGAGGGACTATGGCTACACCTTC. Translation gives CASSLTGRRDYGYTF.

V gene TRBV29-1 combines with J gene TRBJ1-2; D perhaps matches TRBD1 (5 bases). CDR3 length: 12 amino acids. Germline V gene sequence: CDR1 SQVTM, CDR2 ANQGSEA. Trimming shortened V by 6 bases and J by 3 bases, and 11 bases separated the two germline ends. DNA of the CDR3: TGCAGCGTCGCCGGGACTCACTATGGCTACACCTTC. This translates into CSVAGTHYGYTF.

The count of this clone is one. This chain connects TRBV4-2 to TRBJ1-2, with 7 bases lining up with TRBD1. This CDR3 comprises 16 residues. Germline V gene lookup returns CDR1 LGHNA and CDR2 YNFKEQ. V shed 0 bases and J 2 bases; nucleotides not matched to a gene: 6. CDR3 protein: CASSQDRQGDNYGYTF. CDR3 coding DNA: TGTGCCAGCAGCCAAGATAGGCAGGGGGACAACTATGGCTACACCTTC.

This clone was seen ten or more times. The chain carries TRBV12-5 and TRBJ1-1, with a possible D match to TRBD1 (6 bases). Germline V lookup: CDR1 LGHNT, CDR2 FRNRAP. The V end lost 1 base, the J end lost 1 base, and 16 bases lay between the germline ends. The CDR3 has 17 amino acids. Here the CDR3 DNA reads TGTGCTAGTGGTTTGGCTTTATCGGACAGTGAGAACACTGAAGCTTTCTTT. This encodes CASGLALSDSENTEAFF.

CDR3 amino acids: CASGLSEQYF. The CDR3 coding sequence is TGTGCCAGCGGTCTGAGCGAGCAGTACTTC. The chain couples TRBV6-5 to TRBJ2-7; no clear D. Germline CDR1 and CDR2: MNHEY and SVGAGI. The CDR3 is 10 residues long. V was trimmed by 8 bases and J by 6 bases, leaving 8 bases between them.

V and J are TRBV9 and TRBJ1-2, with a weak D call TRBD1 (5 bases). Germline-derived CDR1 and CDR2 are SGDLS and YYNGEE. Trimming took off 3 bases at V and 2 bases at J, with 14 bases between the two ends. There are 15 residues in the CDR3. The DNA of the CDR3 is TGTGCCAGCAGCGCTGGGGAGGGGACCAACTATGGCTACACCTTC. Translating it yields CASSAGEGTNYGYTF.

This clone was seen only once. This chain links TRBV7-6 with TRBJ1-1; tentative D call: TRBD1 (5 bases). CDR1 is SGHVS, CDR2 FNYEAQ, per germline. The length of the CDR3 is 13 residues. With 3 bases removed from V and 3 bases from J, the gap between germline ends came to 8 bases. The CDR3 nucleotides read TGTGCCAGCAGCTTCGGGGGAGACACTGAAGCTTTCTTT. Protein product: CASSFGGDTEAFF.

The V gene is TRBV12-5, the J gene TRBJ1-1; D is uncertain. Trimming pared 4 bases from V and 4 bases from J, leaving 7 bases between. This CDR3 spans 12 amino acids. The V gene's germline CDR1 is LGHNT and CDR2 FRNRAP. CDR3 bases: TGTGCTAGTGGTTCGGACTTCACTGAAGCTTTCTTT. It is translated as CASGSDFTEAFF.

The table lists this clone with a count of one. This chain joins TRBV12-5 and TRBJ2-1; 9 bases align to TRBD2. The CDR3 length is 22 residues. V trimming: 3 bases; J trimming: 4 bases; junction bases outside the gene matches: 25. Germline assignment: CDR1 LGHNT and CDR2 FRNRAP. The DNA of the CDR3 is TGTGCTAGTGGTTTCCAAGCAGGCGGGGCTAGCGGGGCCAGGGGGTTTTACAATGAGCAGTTCTTC. Protein: CASGFQAGGASGARGFYNEQFF.

The chain combines TRBV4-3 with TRBJ1-6; no reliable D call. From germline, CDR1 is LGHNA and CDR2 YSLEER. This CDR3 spans 15 amino acids. Trimming took 4 bases from V and 8 from J, leaving 15 bases between them. Written as DNA, the CDR3 is TGCGCCAGCAGCCCGGCCGGGGAAATGGATTCACCCCTCCACTTT. Amino acids: CASSPAGEMDSPLHF.

This clone has more than one count but fewer than ten. The gene calls are TRBV4-3 and TRBJ1-5, with 7 positions matching TRBD1. Germline CDR1 is LGHNA and CDR2 is YSLEER. The CDR3 extends over 15 amino acids. Trimming took 4 bases from V and 7 from J; bases not matched to a gene: 10. In nucleotides, the CDR3 is TGCGCCAGCAGCCCAAGTGCAACAGGGGAACAGCCCCAGCATTTT. Amino acids: CASSPSATGEQPQHF.

The chain joins TRBV4-1 to TRBJ2-7; TRBD1 agrees at 11 bases. CDR1 and CDR2 from the germline V gene are MGHRA and YSYEKL. The J segment lost 5 bases and the V segment lost 0 bases, leaving 3 bases of the junction unmatched. The CDR3 extends over 15 amino acids. CDR3 nucleotides: TGCGCCAGCAGCCAAGACCGGACAGGGGGCCACGAGCAGTACTTC. Its protein is CASSQDRTGGHEQYF.